A single sample is the source of the 30 T cell receptor beta chains below, sequenced in a study of T cells after yellow fever vaccination (dated by TCRdb to about 2019). Reading the label with the study, this specimen's treatment or condition is: live attenuated yellow fever vaccine strain. The library relied on 5' RACE. Sequencer: Illumina NovaSeq 6000. TCRdb reran the public reads through fastp at Q25 and MiXCR, keeping productive beta chains. Here each entry gathers all rows of one CDR3 protein and keeps the most common genes and DNA. The sample contains approximately 330,000 distinct CDR3 sequences, about 12% of them found a single time. The ten largest clonotypes hold 2.5% to 4% of the sample. This material consisted of CD4+ T cells sorted from PBMCs, taken 15 days after the yellow fever booster vaccination. All receptors derive from a man aged 18-30 years who received the YFV17D yellow fever vaccine.

The chain is built from TRBV18 and TRBJ2-7; tentatively, D is TRBD2 (7 bases). This CDR3 has 16 residues. CDR1 and CDR2 from the germline V gene are KGHSH and LQKENI. The V end was cut by 5 bases, the J end by 2 bases, with 19 bases between. The CDR3 DNA follows: TGTGCCAGCTCAAAGGGGGGGGGCTTTGACACCTACGAGCAGTACTTC. Residues: CASSKGGGFDTYEQYF.

This clonotype was picked up many times. The chain employs TRBV5-5 and TRBJ1-1; maybe TRBD1 (6 bases). The CDR3 loop spans 15 amino acids. V lost 4 bases to trimming and J lost 1 base, with 14 bases between them. In germline, CDR1 is SGHKS, CDR2 YYEKEE (reference sequence). The CDR3 DNA is TGTGCCAGCAGCGCCTCAGGGGACGCGAACACTGAAGCTTTCTTT. Protein sequence: CASSASGDANTEAFF. Variable domain in full (rest from reference TRBV5-5 and TRBJ1-1): DAGVTQSPTHLIKTRGQQVTLRCSPISGHKSVSWYQQVLGQGPQFIFQYYEKEERGRGNFPDRFSARQFPNYSSELNVNALLLGDSALYLCASSASGDANTEAFFGQGTRLTVV.

A few counts support this clonotype. The chain combines TRBV28 with TRBJ1-2; D remains unclear. Germline V gene data show CDR1 as MDHEN and CDR2 as SYDVKM. This CDR3 spans 13 amino acids. With 5 bases removed from V and 3 bases from J, the gap between germline ends came to 10 bases. CDR3 DNA sequence: TGTGCCAGCAGTGGCCCGGGGTACTATGGCTACACCTTC. Its translation is CASSGPGYYGYTF.

The V and J genes are TRBV5-1 and TRBJ2-3, with TRBD1 as a possible D gene (5 bases). This CDR3 spans 14 amino acids. Looked up from germline, CDR1 is SGHRS and CDR2 is YFSETQ. V was clipped by 3 bases and J by 6 bases, with 14 bases between them. CDR3 DNA: TGCGCCAGCAGCTACAGGACGGATGCGGATACGCAGTATTTT. Its protein product is CASSYRTDADTQYF.

This clonotype occurred a few times. V and J are TRBV6-6 and TRBJ1-1; D ambiguous. CDR3 length: 12 amino acids. The germline gives CDR1 MNHNY, CDR2 SVGAGI (reference sequence). Between the trimmed V and J ends, which lost 7 bases and 5 bases, there was a span of 11 bases. CDR3 protein: CASIFTGTEAFF. Written as DNA, the CDR3 is TGTGCCAGCATATTCACGGGGACTGAAGCTTTCTTT.

This clonotype was seen only a few times. For the CDR3, the DNA is TGTGCCAGCAGTCCCAGGACAGGGGACAACACTGAAGCTTTCTTT. Amino acids: CASSPRTGDNTEAFF. The rearrangement links TRBV12-3 or TRBV12-4 to TRBJ1-1, with TRBD1 matching 9 bases. This CDR3 has 15 residues. V dropped 5 bases and J dropped 2; count of bases not matched to a gene: 6.

As DNA, the CDR3 is TGTGCCAGCAGTTCCTTTTTCACAGGGTCCGGCACAGATACGCAGTATTTT. Its protein product is CASSSFFTGSGTDTQYF. J is TRBJ2-3 and V is TRBV6-2 or TRBV6-3; D is perhaps TRBD1 (6 bases). The CDR3 length is 17 residues. The germline CDR1 and CDR2 sequences are MNHEY and SVGEGT. The V and J ends lost 4 bases and 1 base respectively, with 18 bases between them.

In this sample, this clonotype turned up a few times. V and J are TRBV29-1 and TRBJ2-4; tentatively, D is TRBD2 (6 bases). Germline lookup yields CDR1 SQVTM and CDR2 ANQGSEA. CDR3 length: 13 residues. Trimming removed 6 bases at V and 1 base at J, with 10 bases between. In DNA, the CDR3 is TGCAGCGTCGCGGGGAGGGCCAAAAACATTCAGTACTTC. Residues: CSVAGRAKNIQYF.

The chain joins TRBV5-1 to TRBJ1-1; TRBD1 might be the D (5 bases). Trimming took 3 bases from V and 3 from J, leaving 15 bases between them. This CDR3 has 15 residues. Germline V gene sequence: CDR1 SGHRS, CDR2 YFSETQ. This CDR3 is CASSWYVGADTEAFF. The CDR3 DNA follows: TGCGCCAGCAGCTGGTACGTTGGGGCTGACACTGAAGCTTTCTTT. Using reference TRBV5-1 and TRBJ1-1 for the parts outside the CDR3, the full variable domain is KAGVTQTPRYLIKTRGQQVTLSCSPISGHRSVSWYQQTPGQGLQFLFEYFSETQRNKGNFPGRFSGRQFSNSRSEMNVSTLELGDSALYLCASSWYVGADTEAFFGQGTRLTVV.

This clonotype was seen a few times. The chain recombines TRBV12-3 or TRBV12-4 with TRBJ1-6; D is unclear. The CDR3 spans 14 residues. The germline V and J ends were trimmed by 1 base and 9 bases, with 10 bases remaining between them. CDR3 in DNA: TGTGCCAGCAGTTTAGTTCCAGCGCGTTCACCCCTCCACTTT. It yields the protein CASSLVPARSPLHF.

This sequence joins TRBV4-2 and TRBJ1-5, with D possibly matching TRBD1 (6 bases). This CDR3 comprises 17 residues. Germline V gene data show CDR1 as LGHNA and CDR2 as YNFKEQ. V gave up 3 bases and J gave up 3 bases, with 18 bases separating them. As DNA, the CDR3 is TGTGCCAGCAGCCATTTCCCACGGGGGGCGAACAATCAGCCCCAGCATTTT. Amino acid sequence: CASSHFPRGANNQPQHF.

This clonotype has a count of ten or more. The chain is built from TRBV6-2 or TRBV6-3 and TRBJ2-1, with no clear D. Germline V gene data show CDR1 as MNHEY and CDR2 as SVGEGT. The CDR3 covers 13 residues. CDR3 nucleotide sequence: TGTGCTTCGAAGGTCGATTTTCGCAATGAGCAGTTCTTC. Translating gives CASKVDFRNEQFF.

In its sample, this clonotype was seen many times. The chain is built from TRBV5-1 and TRBJ2-5, with D uncertain. V was pared by 2 bases and J by 5 bases, with 10 bases between. Germline assignment: CDR1 SGHRS and CDR2 YFSETQ. The length of the CDR3 is 13 residues. Here the CDR3 DNA reads TGCGCCAGCAGCTTACAACTCGGGGAGACCCAGTACTTC. This codes for CASSLQLGETQYF.

The chain uses TRBV2 and TRBJ1-3; a possible D gene is TRBD1 (5 bases). From germline, CDR1 is SNHLY and CDR2 FYNNEI. Trimming removed 7 bases from V and 3 bases from J, with 16 bases in between. CDR3 size: 15 residues. The CDR3 DNA follows: TGTGCCAGCACCCTCCTCCAGGGAGGTGGAAACACCATATATTTT. Its translation is CASTLLQGGGNTIYF. The variable domain in full, with the rest retrieved from reference TRBV2 and TRBJ1-3, is EPEVTQTPSHQVTQMGQEVILRCVPISNHLYFYWYRQILGQKVEFLVSFYNNEISEKSEIFDDQFSVERPDGSNFTLKIRSTKLEDSAMYFCASTLLQGGGNTIYFGEGSWLTVV.

The V call is TRBV4-3, the J call TRBJ2-5; no firm D call. Per the germline V gene, CDR1 is LGHNA and CDR2 is YSLEER. CDR3 length: 16 amino acids. V was cut by 4 bases and J by 5 bases, with 20 bases left in between. CDR3 residues: CASSPRWLPLLETQYF. CDR3 coding DNA: TGCGCCAGCAGCCCCCGGTGGCTACCACTTCTGGAGACCCAGTACTTC.

V is TRBV23-1 and J is TRBJ1-4; D call uncertain. TRBV23-1 is assigned to the ORF class and has an uncertain function. The CDR3 has 12 amino acids. Written as DNA, the CDR3 is TGCGTCACCCGTGCAACTAATGAAAAACTGTTTTTT. Translated, it gives CVTRATNEKLFF.

The chain employs TRBV29-1 and TRBJ1-2; the D is unclear. The germline V gene has CDR1 SQVTM and CDR2 ANQGSEA. V was clipped by 3 bases and J by 2 bases, with 10 bases between them. This CDR3 has 13 amino acids. The chain's CDR3 is CSVEKASNYGYTF. The CDR3 DNA reads as TGCAGCGTTGAGAAAGCCTCAAACTATGGCTACACCTTC.

This clonotype appeared a few times. The V gene is TRBV15, the J gene TRBJ2-7, with TRBD2 as a possible D gene (5 bases). The CDR3 sequence is 13 residues long. Germline assignment: CDR1 LNHNV and CDR2 YYDKDF (reference sequence). Trimming removed 0 bases from V and 7 bases from J, with 10 bases in between. CDR3 sequence (DNA): TGTGCCACCAGCAGAGATAGAGCGGAAGAGCAGTACTTC. It codes for CATSRDRAEEQYF.

This clonotype was counted only a few times. V and J are TRBV20-1 and TRBJ2-3; D is unclear. Trimming cost V 3 bases and J 0 bases, with 10 bases left between them. Germline CDR1 DFQATT, CDR2 SNEGSKA (reference sequence). This CDR3 spans 14 amino acids. Here the CDR3 DNA reads TGCAGTGCTAGGGCACATACTAGCACAGATACGCAGTATTTT. Amino acids: CSARAHTSTDTQYF.

The chain couples TRBV20-1 to TRBJ2-2; D might be TRBD1 (6 bases). V was trimmed by 1 base and J by 2 bases, leaving 8 bases between them. The CDR3 consists of 14 residues. Germline lookup yields CDR1 DFQATT and CDR2 SNEGSKA (reference sequence). The CDR3 loop is CSARGGGNTGELFF. The CDR3 coding sequence is TGCAGTGCTAGAGGAGGGGGAAACACCGGGGAGCTGTTTTTT.

The CDR3 region has the DNA TGTGCCAGCAGCACCCAGCCTACAGGGGATGAGCAGTTCTTC. Amino acids: CASSTQPTGDEQFF. The chain carries TRBV9 and TRBJ2-1, with 7 nucleotides matching TRBD1. The CDR3 totals 14 residues. The germline V gene encodes CDR1 SGDLS and CDR2 YYNGEE. Germline trimming cut 4 bases from V and 8 bases from J; bases unmatched to any gene: 9.

This chain joins TRBV7-8 and TRBJ1-5; D might be TRBD1 (5 bases). V lost 5 bases, J lost 0 bases, and 17 bases lay in between. There are 17 residues in the CDR3. Germline assignment: CDR1 SGHVS and CDR2 FQNEAQ. CDR3 region: CASSPEPDIYSNQPQHF. The DNA of the CDR3 is TGTGCCAGCAGCCCCGAACCGGACATCTATAGCAATCAGCCCCAGCATTTT.

This clonotype was recorded a few times. The chain joins TRBV7-9 to TRBJ1-6; TRBD1 is a possible D gene (5 bases). The CDR3 contains 15 residues. Trimming removed 5 bases from V and 5 bases from J, with 13 bases in between. Germline V lookup: CDR1 SEHNR, CDR2 FQNEAQ (reference sequence). CDR3 coding DNA: TGTGCCAGCAGCCTACGGGGGGTGGATAATTCACCCCTCCACTTT. Protein: CASSLRGVDNSPLHF.

This clonotype was seen more than once but under ten times. V is TRBV7-2 and J is TRBJ1-1; D remains unclear. Germline CDR1 reads SGHTA; CDR2 reads FQGNSA. The CDR3 length is 12 residues. Deletions cut 5 bases from V and 7 bases from J, with 11 bases between. CDR3 sequence reads: CASSRYSYEAFF. The DNA of the CDR3 is TGTGCCAGCAGCCGATACAGCTATGAAGCTTTCTTT.

The genes are TRBV5-1 and TRBJ2-5, with 9 bases that match TRBD2. Per the germline V gene, CDR1 is SGHRS and CDR2 is YFSETQ. The CDR3 length is 15 residues. V was pared by 2 bases and J by 2 bases, with 4 bases of the junction left unmatched. The CDR3 sequence is CASSFERGVQETQYF. The DNA of the CDR3 is TGCGCCAGCAGCTTCGAGCGGGGGGTACAAGAGACCCAGTACTTC.

The sample holds a few counts of this clonotype. The chain uses TRBV27 and TRBJ1-1, with TRBD1 identical over 7 bases. The CDR3 spans 15 residues. The V segment lost 6 bases and the J segment 3 bases; nucleotides outside the gene matches: 10. CDR1 and CDR2 from the germline V gene are MNHEY and SMNVEV (reference sequence). CDR3 protein: CASRRGRGWDTEAFF. The CDR3 nucleotides read TGTGCCAGCAGGAGGGGGCGAGGTTGGGACACTGAAGCTTTCTTT.

This clonotype was found a few times. The gene calls are TRBV7-9 and TRBJ1-1, with no clear D. Germline CDR1 SEHNR, CDR2 FQNEAQ (reference sequence). Trimming left V 1 base short and J 5 bases short, with 11 bases between. CDR3 size: 14 residues. The CDR3 DNA sequence: TGTGCCAGCAGCTTAGTATTGGGGTCGACTGAAGCTTTCTTT. It is translated as CASSLVLGSTEAFF. The full variable domain, in which reference TRBV7-9 and TRBJ1-1 provide the parts outside the CDR3, is DTGVSQNPRHKITKRGQNVTFRCDPISEHNRLYWYRQTLGQGPEFLTYFQNEAQLEKSRLLSDRFSAERPKGSFSTLEIQRTEQGDSAMYLCASSLVLGSTEAFFGQGTRLTVV.

This clonotype was detected ten times or more. The chain joins TRBV20-1 to TRBJ1-6, with unresolved D. CDR3 length: 14 residues. CDR1 and CDR2 from the germline V gene are DFQATT and SNEGSKA (reference sequence). V shed 7 bases and J shed 4 bases, with 14 bases lying between them. For the CDR3, the DNA is TGCAGTGTCAACAAGGGCCTGTATAATTCACCCCTCCACTTT. Translation gives CSVNKGLYNSPLHF.

J is TRBJ1-1 and V is TRBV6-6; no firm D call. Trimming left V 2 bases short and J 7 bases short, with 8 bases between. This CDR3 has 12 amino acids. In germline, CDR1 is MNHNY, CDR2 SVGAGI (reference sequence). The CDR3 region has the DNA TGTGCCAGCAGTTACGCCGGGAATGAAGCTTTCTTT. This encodes CASSYAGNEAFF.

This clonotype was seen a handful of times. The chain carries TRBV2 and TRBJ2-5; TRBD2 aligns across 9 bases. The CDR3 is 15 residues long. V trimming: 3 bases; J trimming: 4 bases; junction bases outside the gene matches: 6. CDR1 is SNHLY, CDR2 FYNNEI, per germline. The CDR3 DNA reads as TGTGCCAGCAGTGAGTTGCTAGCGGGGACAGAGACCCAGTACTTC. This sequence encodes CASSELLAGTETQYF.